What follows are 24 T cell receptor beta chains derived from one specimen sequenced in a study of blood T cell repertoires in COVID-19. The table came from immunoSEQ multiplex PCR; TCRdb's copy has only in-frame clones and leaves some out. The sample shows around 200,000 clones, more than 75% of them seen only once. The source material was PBMCs or T cells enriched from blood (not recorded which). These receptors all come from a middle-aged woman with acute COVID-19.

This chain connects TRBV30 to TRBJ1-6; D gene ambiguous. Deletions cut 1 base from V and 7 bases from J, with 11 bases between. The CDR3 is 14 residues long. CDR1 and CDR2 from the germline V gene are GTSNPN and SVGIG (reference sequence). CDR3 in amino acids: CAWSGETGNSPLHF. The CDR3 nucleotides read TGTGCCTGGAGTGGTGAGACGGGGAATTCACCCCTCCACTTT.

This chain links TRBV6-6 with TRBJ1-5; tentative D call: TRBD1 (5 bases). CDR3 length: 14 residues. The germline V gene has CDR1 MNHNY and CDR2 SVGAGI (reference sequence). V was shortened by 6 bases and J by 6 bases, with 15 bases between the two germline ends. Written as DNA, the CDR3 is TGTGCCAGCAGCCGGGACGGGGGACTTCAGCCCCAGCATTTT. This encodes CASSRDGGLQPQHF.

The CDR3 region is CATKPQRSTDTQYF. The CDR3 bases are TGTGCCACCAAACCCCAGCGAAGCACAGATACGCAGTATTTT. The chain is built from TRBV19 and TRBJ2-3, with no clear D. Germline lookup yields CDR1 LNHDA and CDR2 SQIVND (reference sequence). The CDR3 covers 14 residues. V was pared by 10 bases and J by 0 bases, with 14 bases between.

The table lists this clone with a few counts. This chain uses TRBV5-8 with TRBJ2-2; tentatively, D is TRBD1 (5 bases). Germline V CDR1 and CDR2: SGHTS, YDEGEE. The CDR3 is made up of 15 amino acids. V lost 0 bases, J lost 6 bases, and 12 bases lay in between. The CDR3 region has the DNA TGTGCCAGCAGCTTGGAAAGGCTAGGGGCCGGGGAGCTGTTTTTT. Amino acids: CASSLERLGAGELFF.

The V gene is TRBV7-2, the J gene TRBJ1-5, with D hard to call. V lost 3 bases, J lost 0 bases, and 3 bases lay in between. The CDR3 runs to 13 residues. Germline V gene sequence: CDR1 SGHTA, CDR2 FQGNSA. The CDR3 DNA is TGTGCCAGCAGCTTTAATAGCAATCAGCCCCAGCATTTT. Its translation is CASSFNSNQPQHF.

The chain employs TRBV6-1 and TRBJ1-2; maybe TRBD1 (5 bases). Between the trimmed V and J ends, which lost 0 bases and 4 bases, there was a span of 9 bases. Germline CDR1 and CDR2: MNHNS and SASEGT. The CDR3 runs 14 residues. CDR3 protein: CASSEASGPYGYTF. In DNA form, the CDR3 reads TGTGCCAGCAGTGAAGCGTCAGGGCCCTATGGCTACACCTTC.

This chain connects TRBV19 to TRBJ2-2; 12 nucleotides line up with TRBD1. The CDR3 consists of 16 residues. V shed 4 bases and J 8 bases; nucleotides not matched to a gene: 8. Germline-derived CDR1 and CDR2 are LNHDA and SQIVND (reference sequence). The CDR3 here is CASSNPGTGGGGELFF. The CDR3 DNA is TGTGCCAGTAGTAACCCCGGGACAGGGGGCGGAGGGGAGCTGTTTTTT. Drawing the rest from reference TRBV19 and TRBJ2-2, the complete variable domain is DGGITQSPKYLFRKEGQNVTLSCEQNLNHDAMYWYRQDPGQGLRLIYYSQIVNDFQKGDIAEGYSVSREKKESFPLTVTSAQKNPTAFYLCASSNPGTGGGGELFFGEGSRLTVL.

V and J are TRBV7-3 and TRBJ2-3, with TRBD2 identical over 8 bases. The junction had 1 base not matched to a gene; V was cut back by 4 bases and J by 1 base. Germline CDR1 SGHTA, CDR2 FQGTGA. This CDR3 contains 14 residues. In nucleotides, the CDR3 is TGTGCCAGCAGCTCAGCGGGAGGCACAGATACGCAGTATTTT. Its translation: CASSSAGGTDTQYF.

The chain carries TRBV30 and TRBJ2-7; D is undetermined. The CDR3 consists of 12 residues. Germline V gives CDR1 GTSNPN, CDR2 SVGIG (reference sequence). V was pared by 2 bases and J by 2 bases, with 7 bases between. This chain's CDR3 is CAWSQSTYEQYF. In nucleotides, the CDR3 is TGTGCCTGGAGTCAGTCCACCTACGAGCAGTACTTC. The variable domain in full, completed from reference TRBV30 and TRBJ2-7, reads SQTIHQWPATLVQPVGSPLSLECTVEGTSNPNLYWYRQAAGRGLQLLFYSVGIGQISSEVPQNLSASRPQDRQFILSSKKLLLSDSGFYLCAWSQSTYEQYFGPGTRLTVT.

The CDR3, as DNA: TGTGCCAGCAGTCCCCGGGACAGGATGCCAGCTTTCTTT. Translation: CASSPRDRMPAFF. This chain links TRBV6-5 with TRBJ1-1; 8 bases fit TRBD1. CDR3 size: 13 residues. V shed 5 bases, J shed 10 bases, and the junction held 9 bases outside the gene matches. Germline V gene data show CDR1 as MNHEY and CDR2 as SVGAGI.

The V gene is TRBV6-6, the J gene TRBJ1-2; 10 bases line up with TRBD1. Germline V gene lookup returns CDR1 MNHNY and CDR2 SVGAGI (reference sequence). V lost 5 bases and J lost 5; bases outside the gene matches: 5. This CDR3 region has 14 residues. The CDR3 DNA sequence: TGTGCCAGCAGTCCCTCGGGACAGGGGTATGGCTACACCTTC. The encoded protein is CASSPSGQGYGYTF.

The chain carries TRBV3-1 (or the pseudogene TRBV3-2) and TRBJ2-7; D gene unclear. The CDR3 contains 13 residues. Per germline, CDR1 LGHDT and CDR2 YNNKEL (reference sequence). Trimming took off 4 bases at V and 6 bases at J, with 13 bases between the two ends. CDR3 region: CASSPSLSIEQYF. The CDR3 bases are TGTGCCAGCAGCCCTTCTCTGAGTATCGAGCAGTACTTC.

This chain links TRBV7-3 with TRBJ2-2; 8 bases line up with TRBD1. Looked up from germline, CDR1 is SGHTA and CDR2 is FQGTGA. Trimming took 7 bases from V and 5 from J; bases not matched to a gene: 3. This CDR3 contains 13 residues. The CDR3 DNA follows: TGTGCCAGCACCCAGGGGGCTACCGGGGAGCTGTTTTTT. It yields the protein CASTQGATGELFF.

This clone was seen only once. This chain links TRBV5-4 with TRBJ2-3; TRBD2 matches 12 bases. The germline V gene has CDR1 SGHNT and CDR2 YYREEE (reference sequence). The CDR3 totals 17 residues. V was pared by 4 bases and J by 5 bases, with 11 bases of the junction left unmatched. The CDR3 is CASSPRLAGVGGDTQYF. The CDR3 coding sequence is TGTGCCAGCAGCCCGAGACTAGCGGGAGTAGGAGGAGATACGCAGTATTTT.

The chain combines TRBV30 with TRBJ2-3, with TRBD2 matching 8 bases. J lost 2 bases, V lost 8 bases, and 9 bases had no gene match. The CDR3 has 14 residues. Germline V gene data show CDR1 as GTSNPN and CDR2 as SVGIG (reference sequence). This CDR3 reads CATSRGGDTDTQYF. Written as DNA, the CDR3 is TGTGCCACCTCCCGGGGGGGGGACACAGATACGCAGTATTTT.

This chain's CDR3 is CASSVVDRGTEAFF. The DNA of the CDR3 is TGTGCCAGCAGCGTAGTGGACAGGGGAACTGAAGCTTTCTTT. The chain has TRBV9 and TRBJ1-1; TRBD1 aligns across 9 bases. The ends lost 0 bases at V and 5 bases at J; junction bases unmatched: 2. The CDR3 runs to 14 residues. In germline, CDR1 is SGDLS, CDR2 YYNGEE.

CDR3 sequence: CASTRAGGTDTQYF. The CDR3 DNA follows: TGTGCCAGCACCCGAGCGGGAGGGACAGATACGCAGTATTTT. This rearrangement joins TRBV28 to TRBJ2-3; 10 nucleotides match TRBD2. Unmatched junction bases numbered 4, after V lost 7 bases and J lost 3 bases. Germline assignment: CDR1 MDHEN and CDR2 SYDVKM. CDR3 length: 14 residues.

The V and J genes are TRBV7-3 and TRBJ1-6; a possible D gene is TRBD1 (5 bases). The V end was cut by 5 bases, the J end by 2 bases, with 7 bases between. The CDR3 runs to 14 residues. Looked up from germline, CDR1 is SGHTA and CDR2 is FQGTGA. The chain's CDR3 is CASSQGPYNSPLHF. The CDR3 region has the DNA TGTGCCAGCAGCCAGGGCCCCTATAATTCACCCCTCCACTTT.

A few counts support this clone. The J gene is TRBJ1-2, the V gene TRBV6-2 or TRBV6-3; no clear D gene. Trimming removed 5 bases from V and 0 bases from J, with 16 bases in between. CDR1 and CDR2 from the germline V gene are MNHEY and SVGEGT. This CDR3 comprises 16 residues. The DNA of the CDR3 is TGTGCCAGCAGTCCCCGAGGAGGGATAGCTAACTATGGCTACACCTTC. It encodes CASSPRGGIANYGYTF.

To note about this clone: The junction does not match germline at one end; this may be a read error. CDR3 DNA sequence: TGTGCTAGCAGCCCCAACGCTGGCTTTGGAAACACCATATATTTT. This gives the protein CASSPNAGFGNTIYF. This chain joins TRBV7-7 and TRBJ1-3, with no clear D. CDR3 size: 15 residues. The germline V gene encodes CDR1 SSHAT and CDR2 FNYEAQ (reference sequence).

The J gene is TRBJ1-2, the V gene TRBV28, with unresolved D. Germline V CDR1 and CDR2: MDHEN, SYDVKM. This CDR3 spans 13 amino acids. Trimming cost V 5 bases and J 5 bases, with 12 bases left between them. The CDR3 DNA sequence: TGTGCCAGCAGTGCAGCACGGGAATATGGCTACACCTTC. Translating gives CASSAAREYGYTF.

The chain recombines TRBV28 with TRBJ1-4; perhaps TRBD1 as D (5 bases). Germline lookup yields CDR1 MDHEN and CDR2 SYDVKM. V lost 5 bases and J 4 bases, leaving 14 bases between the germline ends. The CDR3 contains 15 residues. The CDR3 sequence is CASSTRTRGNEKLFF. CDR3 bases: TGTGCCAGCAGTACCCGGACAAGGGGTAATGAAAAACTGTTTTTT.

The genes are TRBV3-1 (or the pseudogene TRBV3-2) and TRBJ1-5; 8 nucleotides line up with TRBD1. V lost 1 base, J lost 1 base, and 3 bases stayed unmatched. Germline V gene sequence: CDR1 LGHDT, CDR2 YNNKEL (reference sequence). The length of the CDR3 is 16 residues. This CDR3 is CASSQGTGRSNQPQHF. Here the CDR3 DNA reads TGTGCCAGCAGCCAAGGGACAGGGAGAAGCAATCAGCCCCAGCATTTT.

V and J are TRBV6-5 and TRBJ1-3; D not certain. Germline V lookup: CDR1 MNHEY, CDR2 SVGAGI. CDR3 length: 14 residues. V was trimmed by 5 bases and J by 3 bases, leaving 11 bases between them. The CDR3 loop reads CASSTLAGGNTIYF. CDR3 in DNA: TGTGCCAGCAGTACCTTGGCAGGTGGAAACACCATATATTTT.